These 21 T cell receptor beta chains were sequenced from one sample in a study of blood T cell repertoires in COVID-19. Assay used: immunoSEQ multiplex PCR; TCRdb lists only in-frame clones, some missing. The data contain fewer than 600,000 clones, 89% of them singletons. Source material: peripheral blood. These receptors were taken from a man younger than 30 with COVID-19, enrolled during active disease.

The chain recombines TRBV18 with TRBJ2-1; 7 bases fit TRBD2. The CDR3 covers 18 residues. Germline values: CDR1 KGHSH, CDR2 LQKENI. With V trimmed by 5 bases and J by 4 bases, 17 bases remained unmatched. The CDR3 sequence: CASSAVLLLAEGYNEQFF. CDR3 nucleotide sequence: TGTGCCAGCTCAGCCGTTTTGCTTCTAGCGGAGGGATACAATGAGCAGTTCTTC.

J is TRBJ2-7 and V is TRBV7-6; 10 nucleotides agree with TRBD1. The trim removed 5 bases at V and 4 bases at J, leaving 5 bases unmatched. The CDR3 runs to 14 residues. From germline, CDR1 is SGHVS and CDR2 FNYEAQ. This CDR3 is CASSRRDRGYEQYF. CDR3 sequence (DNA): TGTGCCAGCAGCCGCCGGGACAGGGGTTACGAGCAGTACTTC. The variable domain in full, with the rest retrieved from reference TRBV7-6 and TRBJ2-7, is GAGVSQSPRYKVTKRGQDVALRCDPISGHVSLYWYRQALGQGPEFLTYFNYEAQQDKSGLPNDRFSAERPEGSISTLTIQRTEQRDSAMYRCASSRRDRGYEQYFGPGTRLTVT.

This clone has a single count. V usage is TRBV6-2 or TRBV6-3 and J usage is TRBJ1-4, with a tentative D call TRBD1 (5 bases). V was pared by 1 base and J by 9 bases, with 12 bases between. The CDR3 contains 14 residues. Looked up from germline, CDR1 is MNHEY and CDR2 is SVGEGT. This chain's CDR3 is CASSYFAGRQKLFF. In nucleotides, the CDR3 is TGTGCCAGCAGTTACTTCGCAGGGAGGCAAAAACTGTTTTTT.

This clone showed up just once. This sequence joins TRBV5-3 and TRBJ2-3; 7 bases fit TRBD2. TRBV5-3 is an open reading frame, and its role is uncertain. V dropped 4 bases and J dropped 0; count of bases not matched to a gene: 5. The CDR3 consists of 15 residues. CDR3 residues: CARSPLAESTDTQYF. The CDR3, as DNA: TGTGCCAGAAGCCCCCTAGCGGAGAGCACAGATACGCAGTATTTT.

J is TRBJ1-1 and V is TRBV5-4; 7 bases agree with TRBD1. J gave up 6 bases and V 2 bases, and 10 bases lay outside the gene matches. CDR1 SGHNT and CDR2 YYREEE come from the germline V gene (reference sequence). The CDR3 has 15 residues. The CDR3 region is CASSFFTGVEPEAFF. DNA for the CDR3: TGTGCCAGCAGCTTTTTTACAGGGGTAGAGCCTGAAGCTTTCTTT. Full variable domain (missing parts from reference TRBV5-4 and TRBJ1-1): ETGVTQSPTHLIKTRGQQVTLRCSSQSGHNTVSWYQQALGQGPQFIFQYYREEENGRGNFPPRFSGLQFPNYSSELNVNALELDDSALYLCASSFFTGVEPEAFFGQGTRLTVV.

This chain joins TRBV7-3 and TRBJ2-3, with D perhaps matching TRBD2 (6 bases). CDR1 and CDR2 from the germline V gene are SGHTA and FQGTGA. The CDR3 extends over 13 amino acids. V lost 5 bases to trimming and J lost 5 bases, with 11 bases between them. CDR3 loop: CASSLKAGDTQYF. The CDR3 coding sequence is TGTGCCAGCAGCCTTAAAGCGGGAGATACGCAGTATTTT.

J is TRBJ2-7 and V is TRBV4-1; a possible D gene is TRBD2 (5 bases). CDR3 length: 15 amino acids. The V gene's germline CDR1 is MGHRA and CDR2 YSYEKL. Between the trimmed V and J ends, which lost 2 bases and 5 bases, there was a span of 16 bases. The DNA for the CDR3 is TGCGCCAGCAGCCAAAGGTCGGTTGGAGGCAACGAGCAGTACTTC. Its protein is CASSQRSVGGNEQYF.

CDR3 loop: CASSLGAGGRTDTQYF. The DNA for the CDR3 is TGTGCCAGCAGCTTAGGAGCGGGAGGGCGTACAGATACGCAGTATTTT. The chain links TRBV13 to TRBJ2-3, with 10 bases matching TRBD2. The CDR3 spans 16 residues. CDR1 and CDR2 (germline): PRHDT, FYEKMQ (reference sequence). V lost 0 bases to trimming and J lost 3 bases; unmatched junction nucleotides: 3. The full variable domain, with the rest looked up from reference TRBV13 and TRBJ2-3, is AAGVIQSPRHLIKEKRETATLKCYPIPRHDTVYWYQQGPGQDPQFLISFYEKMQSDKGSIPDRFSAQQFSDYHSELNMSSLELGDSALYFCASSLGAGGRTDTQYFGPGTRLTVL.

This clone was observed once. CDR3 nucleotide sequence: TGTGCCAGCAGCTTACTAGGGGTCCACGAGCAGTACTTC. Translated: CASSLLGVHEQYF. J is TRBJ2-7 and V is TRBV11-1; D perhaps matches TRBD1 (5 bases). Germline V gene data show CDR1 as SGHAT and CDR2 as FQDESV (reference sequence). CDR3 length equals 13 residues. The ends were cut back, 2 bases at V and 5 bases at J, with 10 bases in the middle.

There are a few counts of this clone. The rearrangement uses TRBV24-1 and TRBJ1-2; maybe TRBD1 (5 bases). The CDR3 spans 15 residues. Per the germline V gene, CDR1 is KGHDR and CDR2 is SFDVKD. V dropped 0 bases and J dropped 1 base, with 8 bases sitting between them. The CDR3 loop is CATSDLPGLNYGYTF. DNA of the CDR3: TGTGCCACCAGTGATTTGCCAGGGCTTAACTATGGCTACACCTTC.

The V gene is TRBV5-4, the J gene TRBJ1-6; 9 bases agree with TRBD1. Germline V gene lookup returns CDR1 SGHNT and CDR2 YYREEE (reference sequence). After removal of 4 bases from V and 5 bases from J, the junction contained 7 bases not matched to a gene. This CDR3 is 16 amino acids long. This chain's CDR3 is CASSIGTGINNSPLHF. The CDR3 nucleotides read TGTGCCAGCAGCATCGGGACAGGGATCAATAATTCACCCCTCCACTTT.

The V and J genes are TRBV5-4 and TRBJ2-7, with 8 bases fitting TRBD1. CDR1 SGHNT and CDR2 YYREEE come from the germline V gene (reference sequence). The CDR3 totals 15 residues. V lost 4 bases and J lost 3; bases outside the gene matches: 9. The CDR3 region is CASSHGTGPRYEQYF. CDR3 DNA: TGTGCCAGCAGCCACGGGACAGGACCACGCTACGAGCAGTACTTC.

This chain joins TRBV5-4 and TRBJ2-5, with 9 nucleotides matching TRBD2. Losses at the gene ends were 4 bases for V and 5 bases for J; bases not matched to a gene: 9. Germline values: CDR1 SGHNT, CDR2 YYREEE (reference sequence). The CDR3 sequence is 15 residues long. The CDR3 loop reads CASSPLAGEGETQYF. For the CDR3, the DNA is TGTGCCAGCAGCCCCTTAGCGGGAGAGGGGGAGACCCAGTACTTC.

V is TRBV29-1 and J is TRBJ2-7; 9 positions agree with TRBD1. CDR1 is SQVTM and CDR2 is ANQGSEA in the germline V gene. The CDR3 length is 15 residues. V trimming: 2 bases; J trimming: 4 bases; junction bases outside the gene matches: 9. The CDR3: CSVETGTGNLYEQYF. CDR3 sequence (DNA): TGCAGCGTTGAAACCGGGACAGGGAACCTATACGAGCAGTACTTC.

The rearrangement uses TRBV11-2 and TRBJ2-7; 7 positions match TRBD2. The CDR3 extends over 14 amino acids. Germline CDR1 reads SGHAT; CDR2 reads FQNNGV. Trimming took 7 bases from V and 0 from J; bases not matched to a gene: 6. The CDR3 bases are TGTGCCAGCACTGAAGCGGGACTCTCCTACGAGCAGTACTTC. This translates into CASTEAGLSYEQYF.

The chain couples TRBV18 to TRBJ2-3; 10 nucleotides line up with TRBD2. In germline, CDR1 is KGHSH, CDR2 LQKENI. CDR3 length: 15 amino acids. The J segment lost 6 bases and the V segment lost 4 bases, leaving 7 bases of the junction unmatched. The CDR3: CASSRGSGRTDTQYF. In DNA form, the CDR3 reads TGTGCCAGCTCACGGGGTAGCGGGAGGACCGATACGCAGTATTTT.

This clone was seen only once. The rearrangement joins TRBV24-1 to TRBJ2-7; D call uncertain. CDR3 length: 12 residues. Germline V gene data show CDR1 as KGHDR and CDR2 as SFDVKD. V was clipped by 8 bases and J by 3 bases, with 10 bases between them. The CDR3 is CATNRTNYEQYF. CDR3 nucleotides: TGTGCCACCAATCGAACAAACTACGAGCAGTACTTC.

This chain links TRBV5-8 with TRBJ1-1; 8 bases fit TRBD1. J gave up 6 bases and V 6 bases, and 13 bases lay outside the gene matches. In germline, CDR1 is SGHTS, CDR2 YDEGEE. CDR3 length: 15 residues. CDR3 bases: TGTGCCAGCAAGGGACAGGTTGCTCGCGCTTCTGAAGCTTTCTTT. Its protein product is CASKGQVARASEAFF.

This chain joins TRBV19 and TRBJ1-1; D is unclear. CDR1 and CDR2 from the germline V gene are LNHDA and SQIVND (reference sequence). V lost 7 bases, J lost 6 bases, and 12 bases lay in between. This CDR3 comprises 12 residues. The CDR3 DNA is TGTGCCAGTACGTACGGGGTCGCTGAAGCTTTCTTT. This codes for CASTYGVAEAFF.

The chain recombines TRBV19 with TRBJ2-7; 7 bases align to TRBD1. Trimming took 5 bases from V and 6 from J; bases not matched to a gene: 7. The CDR3 covers 13 residues. From germline, CDR1 is LNHDA and CDR2 SQIVND (reference sequence). CDR3 nucleotides: TGTGCCAGTAGTCCAACGACAGGGCTCGAGCAGTACTTC. It is translated as CASSPTTGLEQYF.

The chain is built from TRBV4-1 and TRBJ2-1; 9 bases are shared with TRBD2. Germline loops: CDR1 MGHRA, CDR2 YSYEKL. The CDR3 spans 14 residues. V lost 11 bases to trimming and J lost 5 bases; unmatched junction nucleotides: 10. This chain's CDR3 is CAVQTGLADNEQFF. The CDR3 DNA reads as TGCGCCGTACAAACGGGACTAGCCGACAATGAGCAGTTCTTC.